This is a list of T cell receptor beta chains from one sample in a study of T cells in Graves' hyperthyroidism and ophthalmopathy. TCRdb ran MiXCR on the multiplex PCR reads and lists one entry per CDR3 protein. The data hold about half a million distinct CDR3 sequences, with more than 20% observed a single time. The sample consisted of blood. These TCRs come from a man aged 18 to 30 with Graves' hyperthyroidism. Each CDR3 is given without its conserved first and last residue. Each record gives: V gene, CDR3 length, D gene, CDR3 protein. D genes are given only for firm matches.

TRBV29-1,10,-,SVVGENTEAF
TRBV12-3/TRBV12-4,10,-,ASTTPGDEQY
TRBV27,13,-,ASSLQWESGETQY
TRBV12-3/TRBV12-4,12,-,ASSEVGDVQPQH
TRBV5-1,13,-,ASSSEIAGANVPT
TRBV7-8,13,-,ASSLKGNSNQPQH
TRBV11-2,15,-,ASAPLPGRFSNYGYT
TRBV6-1,13,TRBD1,ASRSTGGSGNTIY
TRBV11-2,12,-,ASSLAPARNTIY
TRBV5-1,14,TRBD2,ASSLAVIGGRETQY
TRBV6-5,12,-,ASSYRGANYGYT
TRBV6-1,14,TRBD2,ASSGTSGGYTGELF
TRBV20-1,9,-,SAGGGTEAF
TRBV12-3/TRBV12-4,11,-,ASSMGGLYEQY
TRBV19,16,TRBD1,ASNTPGQRVTSGNTIY
TRBV28,14,TRBD2,ASSLTSGGAKNIQY
TRBV15,12,-,ATSLRGRAHTIY
TRBV6-1,9,-,ASIDDYGYT
TRBV29-1,9,-,SVERGSEQY
TRBV15,11,-,ATSLWGSDEQY
TRBV6-5,15,-,ASSYILGGNSNQPQH
TRBV4-1,13,-,ASSQGEGLNTEAF
TRBV11-2,11,-,ASSYGPLGKAF
TRBV19,13,-,ASSMRQLSRETQY
TRBV4-1,16,TRBD1,ASSQGRQGKTGANVLT
TRBV10-1,10,-,ASKGRNYGYT
TRBV19,13,-,ASSILQGGNQPQH
TRBV7-8,13,-,ASSLVYQNTGELF
TRBV20-1,12,TRBD2,SARRTSGQETQY